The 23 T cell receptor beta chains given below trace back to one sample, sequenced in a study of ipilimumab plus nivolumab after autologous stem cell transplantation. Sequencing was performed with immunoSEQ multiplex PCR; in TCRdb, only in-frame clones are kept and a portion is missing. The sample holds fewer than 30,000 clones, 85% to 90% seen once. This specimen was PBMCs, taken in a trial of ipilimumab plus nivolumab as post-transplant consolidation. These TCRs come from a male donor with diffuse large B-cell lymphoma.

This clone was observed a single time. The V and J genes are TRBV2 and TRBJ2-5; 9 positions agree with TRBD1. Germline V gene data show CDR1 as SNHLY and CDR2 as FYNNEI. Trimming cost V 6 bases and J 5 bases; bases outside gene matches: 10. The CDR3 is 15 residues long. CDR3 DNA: TGTGCCAGCAGGCCCGGGACAGGGAGGGGCGAGACCCAGTACTTC. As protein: CASRPGTGRGETQYF.

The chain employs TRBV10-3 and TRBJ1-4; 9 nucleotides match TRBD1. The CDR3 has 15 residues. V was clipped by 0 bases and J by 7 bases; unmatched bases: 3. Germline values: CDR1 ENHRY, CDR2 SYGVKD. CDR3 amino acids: CAISESGQGSEKLFF. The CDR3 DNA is TGTGCCATCAGTGAGTCGGGACAGGGTAGTGAAAAACTGTTTTTT.

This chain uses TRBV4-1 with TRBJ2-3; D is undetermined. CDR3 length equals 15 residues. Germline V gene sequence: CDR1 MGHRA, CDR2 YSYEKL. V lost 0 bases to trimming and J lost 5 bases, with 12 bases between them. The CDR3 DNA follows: TGCGCCAGCAGCCAAGACCAGATGGTAGGAGATACGCAGTATTTT. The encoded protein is CASSQDQMVGDTQYF.

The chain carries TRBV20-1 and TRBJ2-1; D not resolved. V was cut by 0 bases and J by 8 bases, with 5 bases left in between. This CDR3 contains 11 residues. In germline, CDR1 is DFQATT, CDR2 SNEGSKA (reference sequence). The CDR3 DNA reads TGCAGTGCTAGAGAGGTCGATGAGCAGTTCTTC. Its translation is CSAREVDEQFF.

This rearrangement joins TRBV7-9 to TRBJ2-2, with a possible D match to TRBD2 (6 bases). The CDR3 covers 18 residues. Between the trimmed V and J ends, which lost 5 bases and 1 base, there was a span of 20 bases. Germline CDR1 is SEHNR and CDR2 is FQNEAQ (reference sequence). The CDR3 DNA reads TGTGCCAGCAGCCCCCACATCGGGCGGGGCCAGAACACCGGGGAGCTGTTTTTT. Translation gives CASSPHIGRGQNTGELFF.

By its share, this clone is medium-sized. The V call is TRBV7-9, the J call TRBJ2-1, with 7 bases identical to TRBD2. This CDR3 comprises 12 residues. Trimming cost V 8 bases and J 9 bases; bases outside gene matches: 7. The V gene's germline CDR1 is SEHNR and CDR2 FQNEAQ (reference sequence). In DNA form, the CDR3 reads TGTGCCAGCGACGGCGGGGGTGGTGAGCAGTTCTTC. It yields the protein CASDGGGGEQFF.

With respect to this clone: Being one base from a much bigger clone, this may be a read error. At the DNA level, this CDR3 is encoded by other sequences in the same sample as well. The CDR3 spells CASFSTGTTNYGYTF. CDR3 coding DNA: TGTGCTAGCTTTTCTACCGGGACAACGAACTATGGCTACACCTTC. The rearrangement joins TRBV18 to TRBJ1-2; D may be TRBD1 (6 bases). The CDR3 has 15 amino acids. Germline CDR1 and CDR2: KGHSH and LQKENI.

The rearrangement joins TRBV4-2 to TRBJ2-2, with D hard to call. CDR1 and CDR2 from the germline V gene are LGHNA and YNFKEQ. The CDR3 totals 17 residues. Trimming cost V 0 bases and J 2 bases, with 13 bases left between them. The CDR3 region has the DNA TGTGCCAGCAGCCAAGAGAGAGACGTGTTTAACACCGGGGAGCTGTTTTTT. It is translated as CASSQERDVFNTGELFF.

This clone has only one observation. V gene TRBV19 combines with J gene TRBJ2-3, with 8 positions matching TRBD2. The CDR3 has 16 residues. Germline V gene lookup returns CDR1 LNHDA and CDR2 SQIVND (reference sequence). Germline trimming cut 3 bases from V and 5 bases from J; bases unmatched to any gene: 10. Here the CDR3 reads CASSILGGGRGDTQYF. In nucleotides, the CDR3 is TGTGCCAGTAGTATTCTCGGCGGGGGGCGGGGAGATACGCAGTATTTT.

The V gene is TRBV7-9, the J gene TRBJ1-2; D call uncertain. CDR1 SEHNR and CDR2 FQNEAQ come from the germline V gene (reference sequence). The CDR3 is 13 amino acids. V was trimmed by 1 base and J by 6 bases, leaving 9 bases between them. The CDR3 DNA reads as TGTGCCAGCAGCTTAGAAGCGGGAAATGGCTACACCTTC. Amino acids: CASSLEAGNGYTF. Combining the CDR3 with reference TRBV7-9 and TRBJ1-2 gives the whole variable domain DTGVSQNPRHKITKRGQNVTFRCDPISEHNRLYWYRQTLGQGPEFLTYFQNEAQLEKSRLLSDRFSAERPKGSFSTLEIQRTEQGDSAMYLCASSLEAGNGYTFGSGTRLTVV.

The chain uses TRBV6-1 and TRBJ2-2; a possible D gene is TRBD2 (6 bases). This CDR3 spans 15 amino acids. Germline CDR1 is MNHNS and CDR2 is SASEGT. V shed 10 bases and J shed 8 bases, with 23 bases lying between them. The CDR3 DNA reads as TGTGCCATCCGAGCTTTATGGGGGGATTGGGGGGAGCTGTTTTTT. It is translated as CAIRALWGDWGELFF.

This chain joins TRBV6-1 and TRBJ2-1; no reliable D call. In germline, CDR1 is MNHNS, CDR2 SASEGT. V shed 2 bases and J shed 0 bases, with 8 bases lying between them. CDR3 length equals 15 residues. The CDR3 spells CASSELLYSYNEQFF. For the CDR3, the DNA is TGTGCCAGCAGTGAACTACTCTACTCCTACAATGAGCAGTTCTTC.

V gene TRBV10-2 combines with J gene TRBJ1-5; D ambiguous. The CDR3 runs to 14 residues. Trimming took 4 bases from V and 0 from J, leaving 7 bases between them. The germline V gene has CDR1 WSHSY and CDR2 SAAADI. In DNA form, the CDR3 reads TGCGCCAGCAGTGCGGGGTATAGCAATCAGCCCCAGCATTTT. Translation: CASSAGYSNQPQHF.

CDR3 amino acids: CASSFSRAYGYTF. Written as DNA, the CDR3 is TGTGCCAGCAGCTTCAGCCGGGCGTATGGCTACACCTTC. V usage is TRBV28 and J usage is TRBJ1-2, with D hard to call. CDR3 length: 13 amino acids. The V and J ends lost 6 bases and 5 bases respectively, with 13 bases between them. Germline V gives CDR1 MDHEN, CDR2 SYDVKM.

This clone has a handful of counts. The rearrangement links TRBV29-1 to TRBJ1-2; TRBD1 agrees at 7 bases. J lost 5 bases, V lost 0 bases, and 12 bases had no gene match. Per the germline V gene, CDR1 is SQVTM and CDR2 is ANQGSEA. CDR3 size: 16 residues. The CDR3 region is CSVEDSAYRGGYGYTF. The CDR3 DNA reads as TGCAGCGTTGAAGATTCGGCCTACAGGGGAGGATATGGCTACACCTTC.

CDR3 region: CASSQDVGLAGVEQYF. CDR3 nucleotides: TGTGCCAGCAGCCAAGATGTGGGACTAGCGGGGGTCGAGCAGTACTTC. The chain is built from TRBV4-2 and TRBJ2-7; TRBD2 aligns across 14 bases. V trimming: 0 bases; J trimming: 6 bases; junction bases outside the gene matches: 4. Germline-derived CDR1 and CDR2 are LGHNA and YNFKEQ. CDR3 length: 16 residues.

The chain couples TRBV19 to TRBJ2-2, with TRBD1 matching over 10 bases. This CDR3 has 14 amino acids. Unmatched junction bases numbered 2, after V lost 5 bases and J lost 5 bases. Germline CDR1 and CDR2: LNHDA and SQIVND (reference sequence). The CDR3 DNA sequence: TGTGCCAGTAGTGACAGGGGGCTGACCGGGGAGCTGTTTTTT. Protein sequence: CASSDRGLTGELFF.

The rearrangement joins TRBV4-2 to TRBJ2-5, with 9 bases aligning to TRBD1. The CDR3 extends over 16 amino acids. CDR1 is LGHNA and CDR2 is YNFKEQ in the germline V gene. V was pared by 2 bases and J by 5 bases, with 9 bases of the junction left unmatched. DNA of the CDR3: TGTGCCAGCAGCCAAACCGTGGGACAGGGAGGGGAGACCCAGTACTTC. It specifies CASSQTVGQGGETQYF.

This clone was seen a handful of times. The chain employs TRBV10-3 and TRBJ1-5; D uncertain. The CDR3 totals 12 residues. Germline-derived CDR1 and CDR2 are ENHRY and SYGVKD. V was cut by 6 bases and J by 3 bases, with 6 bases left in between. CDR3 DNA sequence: TGTGCCATCAGCCCTGACAATCAGCCCCAGCATTTT. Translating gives CAISPDNQPQHF.

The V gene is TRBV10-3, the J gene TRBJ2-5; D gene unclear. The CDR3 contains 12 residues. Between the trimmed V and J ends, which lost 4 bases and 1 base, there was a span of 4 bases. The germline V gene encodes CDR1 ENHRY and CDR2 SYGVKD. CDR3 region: CAISGVQETQYF. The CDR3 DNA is TGTGCCATCAGTGGCGTCCAAGAGACCCAGTACTTC.

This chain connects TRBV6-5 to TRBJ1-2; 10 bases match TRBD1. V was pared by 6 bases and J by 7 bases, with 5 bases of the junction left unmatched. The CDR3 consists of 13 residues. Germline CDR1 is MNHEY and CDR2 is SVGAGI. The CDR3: CASRDRDRGGYTF. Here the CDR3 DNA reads TGTGCCAGCAGAGACCGGGACAGGGGTGGCTACACCTTC.

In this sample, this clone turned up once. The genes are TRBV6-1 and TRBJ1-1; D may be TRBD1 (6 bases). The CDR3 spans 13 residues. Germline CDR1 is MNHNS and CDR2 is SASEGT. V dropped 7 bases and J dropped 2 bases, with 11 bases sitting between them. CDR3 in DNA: TGTGCCAGCACGGGACAATTAAACACTGAAGCTTTCTTT. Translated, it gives CASTGQLNTEAFF.

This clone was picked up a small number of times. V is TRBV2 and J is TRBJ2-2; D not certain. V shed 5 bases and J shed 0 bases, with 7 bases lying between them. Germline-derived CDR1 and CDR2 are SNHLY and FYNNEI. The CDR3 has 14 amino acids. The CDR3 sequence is CASSYSSNTGELFF. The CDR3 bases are TGTGCCAGCAGTTACAGCTCGAACACCGGGGAGCTGTTTTTT.